The source of this T cell receptor beta chain is a study of T cells after yellow fever vaccination. TCRdb passed the 5' RACE reads through MiXCR, listing each CDR3 protein once. The sample shows about 360,000 distinct CDR3 sequences, about 6.2% of them seen only once. Study-level findings and limits: Weaker, the secondary response peaked sooner, at day 5 versus 15.

Note on this clonotype: Antigen: not known.

Germline V gene lookup returns CDR1 LGHDT and CDR2 YNNKEL (reference sequence). The CDR3 consists of 15 residues. V lost 3 bases, J lost 4 bases, and 14 bases lay in between. The rearrangement uses TRBV3-1 and TRBJ2-3; D gene uncertain. This sequence was found in a man younger than 45 who received the YFV17D yellow fever vaccine. This material consisted of PBMCs, taken 5 days after the yellow fever booster vaccination. CDR3 DNA: TGTGCCAGCAGCCATGGCGGAAGGAGCGCAGATACGCAGTATTTT. It codes for CASSHGGRSADTQYF.